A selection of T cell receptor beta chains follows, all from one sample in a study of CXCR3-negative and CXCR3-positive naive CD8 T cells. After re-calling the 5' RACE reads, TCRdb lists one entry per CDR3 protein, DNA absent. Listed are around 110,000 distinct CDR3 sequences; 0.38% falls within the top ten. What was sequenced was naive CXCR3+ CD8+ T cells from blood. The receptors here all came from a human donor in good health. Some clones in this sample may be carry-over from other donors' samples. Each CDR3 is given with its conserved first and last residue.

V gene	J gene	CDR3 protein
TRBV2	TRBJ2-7	CASSLLALVDEQYF
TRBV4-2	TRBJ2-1	CASSQVSGGPPLGQFF
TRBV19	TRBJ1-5	CASSIDGGDGQPQHF
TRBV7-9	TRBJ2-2	CASSLEGRHRTGELFF
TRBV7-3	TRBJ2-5	CASSSSGDSETQYF
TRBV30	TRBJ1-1	CAWSPDANTEAFF
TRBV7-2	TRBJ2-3	CASSYARTSGADTQYF
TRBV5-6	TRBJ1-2	CASSGEDRVRYGYTF
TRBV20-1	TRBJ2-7	CSARDGAGGLEQYF
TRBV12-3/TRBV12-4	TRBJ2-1	CASTQAGTTYNEQFF
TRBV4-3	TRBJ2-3	CASSLQGRTGDTQYF
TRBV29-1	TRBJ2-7	CSVEDQAKGSYEQYF
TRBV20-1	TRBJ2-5	CSARGSSGDIQETQYF
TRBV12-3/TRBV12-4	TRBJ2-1	CASSPTAYNERFF
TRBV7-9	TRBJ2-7	CASSSRDNSYEQYF
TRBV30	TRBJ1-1	CAWEPGDTEAFF
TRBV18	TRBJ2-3	CASSPPTGTDTQYF
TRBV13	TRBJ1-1	CASSLGTGFLEAFF